These 22 T cell receptor beta chains originate from one sample sequenced in a study of OX40 agonist ivuxolimab in advanced cancers. Data came from immunoSEQ multiplex PCR; TCRdb stores just in-frame clones and leaves some out. The table has around 100,000 clones, about 86% seen once. Here the sequenced sample was CD4+ or CD8+ T cells sorted from blood, taken in a trial of the OX40 agonist ivuxolimab. These receptors were taken from an adult with an advanced solid tumor such as melanoma, head and neck, liver or kidney cancer.

The genes are TRBV11-3 and TRBJ1-6, with D maybe TRBD1 (6 bases). V lost 5 bases to trimming and J lost 5 bases, with 13 bases between them. From germline, CDR1 is SGHNT and CDR2 YENEEA. This CDR3 region has 15 residues. CDR3 nucleotides: TGTGCCAGCAGCGGGACGGGGGCTAATAATTCACCCCTCCACTTT. Amino acid sequence: CASSGTGANNSPLHF.

V and J are TRBV19 and TRBJ1-1; tentatively, D is TRBD1 (6 bases). CDR1 LNHDA and CDR2 SQIVND come from the germline V gene (reference sequence). This CDR3 contains 16 residues. V lost 5 bases and J lost 4, with 20 bases in between. The DNA for the CDR3 is TGTGCCAGTAGTCCCTCGGGGGCCGCTATCTTCACTGAAGCTTTCTTT. Encoded protein: CASSPSGAAIFTEAFF.

There are a few counts of this clone. The V and J genes are TRBV7-9 and TRBJ1-2; D possibly corresponds to TRBD1 (6 bases). Germline V gives CDR1 SEHNR, CDR2 FQNEAQ (reference sequence). Deletions cut 6 bases from V and 4 bases from J, with 12 bases between. The CDR3 covers 13 residues. This CDR3 reads CASSPGQRYGYTF. DNA of the CDR3: TGTGCCAGCAGTCCCGGACAGCGCTATGGCTACACCTTC. The full variable domain, rest sourced from reference TRBV7-9 and TRBJ1-2, is DTGVSQNPRHKITKRGQNVTFRCDPISEHNRLYWYRQTLGQGPEFLTYFQNEAQLEKSRLLSDRFSAERPKGSFSTLEIQRTEQGDSAMYLCASSPGQRYGYTFGSGTRLTVV.

This clone was found once. CDR3: CASSDGQGKQPQHF. DNA of the CDR3: TGTGCCAGTAGTGACGGACAGGGGAAACAGCCCCAGCATTTT. V usage is TRBV19 and J usage is TRBJ1-5, with 9 bases identical to TRBD1. Germline CDR1 LNHDA, CDR2 SQIVND (reference sequence). V lost 5 bases, J lost 7 bases, and 6 bases stayed unmatched. The CDR3 is made up of 14 amino acids.

V is TRBV7-2 and J is TRBJ1-5, with D maybe TRBD1 (5 bases). The CDR3 consists of 15 residues. Germline-derived CDR1 and CDR2 are SGHTA and FQGNSA. V lost 5 bases and J 2 bases, leaving 13 bases between the germline ends. Here the CDR3 DNA reads TGTGCCAGCAGCCCCCGGCAGGGTGGCAATCAGCCCCAGCATTTT. This gives the protein CASSPRQGGNQPQHF.

The rearrangement links TRBV5-1 to TRBJ2-1, with D maybe TRBD1 (5 bases). Between the trimmed V and J ends, which lost 4 bases and 2 bases, there was a span of 13 bases. Germline CDR1 reads SGHRS; CDR2 reads YFSETQ. The CDR3 runs to 15 residues. The CDR3 region is CASSHQGATYNEQFF. As DNA, the CDR3 is TGCGCCAGCAGCCACCAGGGCGCTACCTACAATGAGCAGTTCTTC.

The CDR3 DNA is TGTGCCAGCAGTTACTCATCCACTCAGCCCCAGCATTTT. This gives the protein CASSYSSTQPQHF. The chain couples TRBV6-6 to TRBJ1-5; no reliable D call. The V end was cut by 0 bases, the J end by 6 bases, with 6 bases between. This CDR3 has 13 amino acids. Per the germline V gene, CDR1 is MNHNY and CDR2 is SVGAGI (reference sequence).

This clone was seen more than once but under ten times. The sample carries other DNA sequences with the same CDR3. The CDR3 protein is CASSLGTENEKLFF. CDR3 coding DNA: TGTGCCAGCAGCTTAGGGACAGAAAATGAAAAACTGTTTTTT. The rearrangement links TRBV7-2 to TRBJ1-4; possible D gene TRBD1, 6 bases. Trimming removed 1 base from V and 5 bases from J, with 8 bases in between. The length of the CDR3 is 14 residues. Germline CDR1 SGHTA, CDR2 FQGNSA. Full variable domain (outside the CDR3, taken from reference TRBV7-2 and TRBJ1-4): GAGVSQSPSNKVTEKGKDVELRCDPISGHTALYWYRQSLGQGLEFLIYFQGNSAPDKSGLPSDRFSAERTGGSVSTLTIQRTQQEDSAVYLCASSLGTENEKLFFGSGTQLSVL.

V and J are TRBV29-1 and TRBJ1-1; maybe TRBD1 (5 bases). Germline V gene lookup returns CDR1 SQVTM and CDR2 ANQGSEA. CDR3 length: 14 residues. V lost 3 bases to trimming and J lost 4 bases, with 15 bases between them. CDR3 protein: CSVEVQSGGTEAFF. CDR3 nucleotides: TGCAGCGTTGAGGTTCAATCCGGGGGCACTGAAGCTTTCTTT.

The chain carries TRBV7-9 and TRBJ1-2; 9 bases are a match to TRBD1. V gave up 1 base and J gave up 6 bases; unmatched junction bases: 6. The CDR3 loop spans 15 amino acids. Germline assignment: CDR1 SEHNR and CDR2 FQNEAQ (reference sequence). CDR3 amino acids: CASSLVPDRGHGYTF. The CDR3 bases are TGTGCCAGCAGCTTAGTGCCGGACAGGGGTCATGGCTACACCTTC. Complete variable domain (other parts from reference TRBV7-9 and TRBJ1-2): DTGVSQNPRHKITKRGQNVTFRCDPISEHNRLYWYRQTLGQGPEFLTYFQNEAQLEKSRLLSDRFSAERPKGSFSTLEIQRTEQGDSAMYLCASSLVPDRGHGYTFGSGTRLTVV.

This chain connects TRBV7-2 to TRBJ2-1; D gene uncertain. Trimming cost V 1 base and J 3 bases, with 7 bases left between them. Per the germline V gene, CDR1 is SGHTA and CDR2 is FQGNSA. CDR3 length equals 14 residues. CDR3 protein: CASSLGLRYNEQFF. CDR3 sequence (DNA): TGTGCCAGCAGCTTAGGCCTCCGCTACAATGAGCAGTTCTTC.

This chain uses TRBV19 with TRBJ1-4; the D gene is possibly TRBD1 (6 bases). V was pared by 5 bases and J by 8 bases, with 15 bases between. Germline V lookup: CDR1 LNHDA, CDR2 SQIVND (reference sequence). The CDR3 runs 14 residues. The CDR3, as DNA: TGTGCCAGTAGTTTTAACAGGGATGGGGAAAAACTGTTTTTT. Amino acids: CASSFNRDGEKLFF.

The chain carries TRBV7-8 and TRBJ2-7; no clear D gene. The CDR3 has 14 amino acids. CDR1 is SGHVS and CDR2 is FQNEAQ in the germline V gene. Trimming shortened V by 1 base and J by 4 bases, and 11 bases separated the two germline ends. Here the CDR3 reads CASSLEPGLYEQYF. The DNA of the CDR3 is TGTGCCAGCAGCTTAGAGCCGGGCCTTTACGAGCAGTACTTC.

The chain carries TRBV7-2 and TRBJ2-5, with D hard to call. The CDR3 contains 12 residues. Germline-derived CDR1 and CDR2 are SGHTA and FQGNSA. Trimming took off 2 bases at V and 2 bases at J, with 3 bases between the two ends. The CDR3 DNA follows: TGTGCCAGCAGCTTATTTCAAGAGACCCAGTACTTC. This translates into CASSLFQETQYF.

The rearrangement joins TRBV5-1 to TRBJ2-1; TRBD2 agrees at 8 bases. This CDR3 is 18 amino acids long. The V gene end was trimmed by 0 bases and the J gene end by 0 bases; junction bases not matched to a gene: 8. Germline lookup yields CDR1 SGHRS and CDR2 YFSETQ. CDR3 DNA: TGCGCCAGCAGCTTGGTGAGCCTAGCGGGTAGCTCCTACAATGAGCAGTTCTTC. This translates into CASSLVSLAGSSYNEQFF.

V and J are TRBV14 and TRBJ1-1; D call uncertain. Between the trimmed V and J ends, which lost 1 base and 7 bases, there was a span of 10 bases. The germline CDR1 and CDR2 sequences are SGHDN and FVKESK. CDR3 length: 13 amino acids. The CDR3: CASSQGPPLEAFF. The CDR3 DNA follows: TGTGCCAGCAGCCAAGGCCCACCGCTTGAAGCTTTCTTT.

This chain connects TRBV19 to TRBJ1-3; no definite D call. CDR1 and CDR2 from the germline V gene are LNHDA and SQIVND (reference sequence). This CDR3 contains 14 residues. Trimming removed 2 bases at V and 2 bases at J, with 7 bases between. The CDR3 sequence: CASSILGTGNTIYF. CDR3 sequence (DNA): TGTGCCAGTAGTATACTAGGTACTGGAAACACCATATATTTT.

The V call is TRBV5-5, the J call TRBJ2-7, with D perhaps matching TRBD2 (6 bases). The CDR3 is 15 residues long. In germline, CDR1 is SGHKS, CDR2 YYEKEE (reference sequence). V lost 5 bases and J lost 3, with 18 bases in between. The CDR3 nucleotides are TGTGCCAGCAGATTAGGGGACTGGGAAGACTACGAGCAGTACTTC. Translating gives CASRLGDWEDYEQYF. Together with reference TRBV5-5 and TRBJ2-7, the CDR3 gives the full variable domain: DAGVTQSPTHLIKTRGQQVTLRCSPISGHKSVSWYQQVLGQGPQFIFQYYEKEERGRGNFPDRFSARQFPNYSSELNVNALLLGDSALYLCASRLGDWEDYEQYFGPGTRLTVT.

The table lists this clone with a few counts. V gene TRBV7-9 combines with J gene TRBJ1-2, with 9 bases matching TRBD1. J gave up 0 bases and V 5 bases, and 10 bases lay outside the gene matches. CDR1 SEHNR and CDR2 FQNEAQ come from the germline V gene (reference sequence). This CDR3 comprises 17 residues. This chain's CDR3 is CASSRGQGNVANYGYTF. CDR3 coding DNA: TGTGCCAGCAGCCGGGGACAGGGAAATGTCGCTAACTATGGCTACACCTTC. The variable domain in full, completed from reference TRBV7-9 and TRBJ1-2, reads DTGVSQNPRHKITKRGQNVTFRCDPISEHNRLYWYRQTLGQGPEFLTYFQNEAQLEKSRLLSDRFSAERPKGSFSTLEIQRTEQGDSAMYLCASSRGQGNVANYGYTFGSGTRLTVV.

The chain employs TRBV7-9 and TRBJ2-7, with a tentative D call TRBD1 (6 bases). CDR1 and CDR2 from the germline V gene are SEHNR and FQNEAQ (reference sequence). Trimming removed 2 bases at V and 6 bases at J, with 14 bases between. The length of the CDR3 is 14 residues. CDR3 region: CASSLTQGQGEQYF. DNA for the CDR3: TGTGCCAGCAGCTTAACCCAGGGGCAGGGCGAGCAGTACTTC.

This clone was counted once. The chain joins TRBV19 to TRBJ2-2, with 8 bases that match TRBD1. The V and J ends lost 5 bases and 0 bases, in that order; junction bases with no gene match: 5. Germline V lookup: CDR1 LNHDA, CDR2 SQIVND (reference sequence). CDR3 length: 16 residues. This CDR3 reads CASSSRGPANTGELFF. CDR3 DNA sequence: TGTGCCAGTAGTTCCAGGGGGCCCGCGAACACCGGGGAGCTGTTTTTT.

The sample holds a few counts of this clone. The chain uses TRBV7-9 and TRBJ1-6; D may be TRBD1 (6 bases). CDR3 length: 15 residues. Germline values: CDR1 SEHNR, CDR2 FQNEAQ (reference sequence). V lost 5 bases to trimming and J lost 10 bases, with 18 bases between them. The CDR3, as DNA: TGTGCCAGCAGCCCTACAGGGAATGTCCGATCACCCCTCCACTTT. This sequence encodes CASSPTGNVRSPLHF.